The next 25 T cell receptor beta chains were all read from a single sample in a study of early T cells in non-severe SARS-CoV-2 infection. TCRdb fed the 5' RACE reads into MiXCR, producing one record per CDR3 protein. The repertoire includes approximately 77,000 distinct CDR3 sequences, around 12% of them detected once, and around 16% sits in the top ten. This sample comprised whole blood, obtained at baseline. The origin of the receptors is an adult who was a healthcare worker with PCR-confirmed SARS-CoV-2 infection or an uninfected control (not recorded which). The donor label of this sample is uncertain.

This clonotype has only a few counts. The chain recombines TRBV3-1 with TRBJ1-2, with D hard to call. This CDR3 contains 14 residues. Germline values: CDR1 LGHDT, CDR2 YNNKEL (reference sequence). Trimming pared 4 bases from V and 4 bases from J, leaving 13 bases between. In DNA, the CDR3 is TGTGCCAGCAGCCCCATGGCCGATTCCTATGGCTACACCTTC. As protein: CASSPMADSYGYTF.

The chain employs TRBV10-3 and TRBJ2-5; D possibly uses TRBD1 or TRBD2 (7 bases each). The germline V and J ends were trimmed by 6 bases and 5 bases, with 10 bases remaining between them. The CDR3 is 12 amino acids. CDR1 and CDR2 (germline): ENHRY, SYGVKD. The CDR3 DNA follows: TGTGCCATCAGCCAGGGGGGGGAGACCCAGTACTTC. It is translated as CAISQGGETQYF.

Ten or more counts support this clonotype. This rearrangement joins TRBV12-3 or TRBV12-4 to TRBJ2-1, with a weak D call TRBD2 (5 bases). The germline V and J ends were trimmed by 3 bases and 12 bases, with 12 bases remaining between them. CDR3 length equals 12 residues. The CDR3 loop reads CASSFREEGQFF. CDR3 DNA: TGTGCCAGCAGTTTTCGGGAAGAGGGGCAGTTCTTC.

The chain uses TRBV5-1 and TRBJ1-3, with 7 bases that match TRBD1. CDR1 is SGHRS, CDR2 YFSETQ, per germline. The V gene end was trimmed by 3 bases and the J gene end by 0 bases; junction bases not matched to a gene: 6. The CDR3 has 16 amino acids. This CDR3 reads CASSSGQPNSGNTIYF. The CDR3 DNA reads as TGCGCCAGCAGCTCGGGACAGCCTAACTCTGGAAACACCATATATTTT.

The chain is built from TRBV12-3 or TRBV12-4 and TRBJ2-3; maybe TRBD2 (6 bases). With 0 bases removed from V and 5 bases from J, the gap between germline ends came to 6 bases. CDR3 length: 13 amino acids. CDR3 protein: CASSLAAGDTQYF. The CDR3 DNA reads TGTGCCAGCAGTTTAGCAGCGGGAGATACGCAGTATTTT.

V is TRBV5-1 and J is TRBJ2-5; D uncertain. Trimming left V 1 base short and J 5 bases short, with 6 bases between. Germline CDR1 SGHRS, CDR2 YFSETQ. There are 12 residues in the CDR3. The CDR3 nucleotides read TGCGCCAGCAGCTTGACGGAGGAGACCCAGTACTTC. Protein: CASSLTEETQYF.

J is TRBJ2-3 and V is TRBV7-6, with D uncertain. The ends were cut back, 7 bases at V and 8 bases at J, with 10 bases in the middle. From germline, CDR1 is SGHVS and CDR2 FNYEAQ. The CDR3 has 11 amino acids. DNA for the CDR3: TGTGCCAGCACCCAGAGGACTACGCAGTATTTT. It translates to CASTQRTTQYF.

This clonotype has a handful of counts. The chain uses TRBV7-2 and TRBJ2-1; 12 nucleotides align to TRBD2. This CDR3 spans 16 amino acids. V lost 4 bases and J lost 9; bases outside the gene matches: 10. Germline CDR1 and CDR2: SGHTA and FQGNSA. The chain's CDR3 is CASSSPSGGAVAEQFF. CDR3 DNA: TGTGCCAGCAGCTCCCCTAGCGGGGGGGCCGTAGCTGAGCAGTTCTTC. The full variable domain, rest sourced from reference TRBV7-2 and TRBJ2-1, is GAGVSQSPSNKVTEKGKDVELRCDPISGHTALYWYRQSLGQGLEFLIYFQGNSAPDKSGLPSDRFSAERTGGSVSTLTIQRTQQEDSAVYLCASSSPSGGAVAEQFFGPGTRLTVL.

The chain joins TRBV5-1 to TRBJ2-7; 8 nucleotides agree with TRBD2. CDR1 SGHRS and CDR2 YFSETQ come from the germline V gene. J gave up 4 bases and V 2 bases, and 2 bases lay outside the gene matches. The CDR3 covers 13 residues. The CDR3 reads CASSLAGVYEQYF. The CDR3 region has the DNA TGCGCCAGCAGCTTAGCGGGAGTTTACGAGCAGTACTTC.

This clonotype was recorded many times. The chain has TRBV20-1 and TRBJ2-5; D possibly corresponds to TRBD1 (6 bases). Germline V gene lookup returns CDR1 DFQATT and CDR2 SNEGSKA (reference sequence). V dropped 2 bases and J dropped 2 bases, with 15 bases sitting between them. This CDR3 has 15 amino acids. CDR3 nucleotide sequence: TGCAGTGCTAGATTAGGTTTTGGACAGCAAGAGACCCAGTACTTC. Residues: CSARLGFGQQETQYF.

This clonotype appeared a few times. The J gene is TRBJ2-7, the V gene TRBV7-2; possible D gene TRBD2, 7 bases. The CDR3 is made up of 14 amino acids. Germline loops: CDR1 SGHTA, CDR2 FQGNSA. Trimming took 5 bases from V and 7 from J, leaving 18 bases between them. The CDR3 bases are TGTGCCAGCAGCCCTGGGACACCAGCGGGGGAGCAGTACTTC. This codes for CASSPGTPAGEQYF. Combining the CDR3 with reference TRBV7-2 and TRBJ2-7 gives the whole variable domain GAGVSQSPSNKVTEKGKDVELRCDPISGHTALYWYRQSLGQGLEFLIYFQGNSAPDKSGLPSDRFSAERTGGSVSTLTIQRTQQEDSAVYLCASSPGTPAGEQYFGPGTRLTVT.

This clonotype was observed at least ten times. The V and J genes are TRBV7-8 and TRBJ2-5; TRBD1 aligns across 8 bases. The trim removed 5 bases at V and 5 bases at J, leaving 16 bases unmatched. Germline V lookup: CDR1 SGHVS, CDR2 FQNEAQ. CDR3 length: 17 residues. The CDR3 nucleotides are TGTGCCAGCAGCCCTTTCCGGACAGGGCGGATAAAGGAGACCCAGTACTTC. Its translation is CASSPFRTGRIKETQYF.

This clonotype has just a few counts. V gene TRBV7-3 combines with J gene TRBJ1-2; D might be TRBD1 (5 bases). Germline-derived CDR1 and CDR2 are SGHTA and FQGTGA. V was trimmed by 5 bases and J by 4 bases, leaving 14 bases between them. This CDR3 contains 14 residues. The CDR3 region has the DNA TGTGCCAGCAGCCCAGAGCCCGGGGGCTATGGCTACACCTTC. It specifies CASSPEPGGYGYTF.

This clonotype has just a few counts. The chain recombines TRBV7-9 with TRBJ2-3; D gene unclear. CDR1 is SEHNR, CDR2 FQNEAQ, per germline (reference sequence). The CDR3 extends over 14 amino acids. V lost 1 base to trimming and J lost 1 base, with 6 bases between them. For the CDR3, the DNA is TGTGCCAGCAGCTTAGTTGTCGGCACAGATACGCAGTATTTT. This sequence encodes CASSLVVGTDTQYF.

This clonotype was detected ten times or more. The rearrangement joins TRBV4-1 to TRBJ2-1; the D gene is possibly TRBD2 (5 bases). The germline V and J ends were trimmed by 4 bases and 5 bases, with 12 bases remaining between them. Germline values: CDR1 MGHRA, CDR2 YSYEKL. The CDR3 consists of 14 residues. The CDR3 bases are TGCGCCAGCAGCCCCCGCGGAGGTAACAATGAGCAGTTCTTC. Residues: CASSPRGGNNEQFF.

This clonotype was recorded at least ten times. The chain combines TRBV25-1 with TRBJ1-2; unclear D gene. Germline V lookup: CDR1 MGHDK, CDR2 SYGVNS. This CDR3 spans 13 amino acids. Trimming took off 2 bases at V and 4 bases at J, with 8 bases between the two ends. The CDR3 protein is CASSEQPFYGYTF. CDR3 bases: TGTGCCAGCAGTGAACAGCCTTTCTATGGCTACACCTTC.

This clonotype was found a few times. The gene calls are TRBV12-3 or TRBV12-4 and TRBJ1-2, with D unresolved. Trimming took off 6 bases at V and 0 bases at J, with 20 bases between the two ends. The CDR3 runs 17 residues. CDR3 coding DNA: TGTGCCAGCAGCGGCGGAGGCTACTCACCCTCTAACTATGGCTACACCTTC. It is translated as CASSGGGYSPSNYGYTF.

The chain recombines TRBV9 with TRBJ1-1; D is undetermined. CDR3 length: 17 residues. Trimming stripped 0 bases from V and 0 bases from J, with 15 bases between. Germline V lookup: CDR1 SGDLS, CDR2 YYNGEE. The CDR3: CASSVGVSGYLNTEAFF. The CDR3 coding sequence is TGTGCCAGCAGCGTAGGGGTTTCGGGGTACCTGAACACTGAAGCTTTCTTT.

This clonotype was detected only a few times. The rearrangement joins TRBV6-1 to TRBJ2-7; no reliable D call. Trimming took off 4 bases at V and 0 bases at J, with 10 bases between the two ends. Germline CDR1 and CDR2: MNHNS and SASEGT. The length of the CDR3 is 14 residues. CDR3 region: CASSALQSSYEQYF. CDR3 DNA: TGTGCCAGCAGTGCGCTACAAAGCTCCTACGAGCAGTACTTC.

The genes are TRBV7-9 and TRBJ2-5, with D perhaps given as TRBD1 or TRBD2 (5 bases each). The CDR3 covers 13 residues. Germline V gives CDR1 SEHNR, CDR2 FQNEAQ (reference sequence). V was shortened by 6 bases and J by 1 base, with 9 bases between the two germline ends. The CDR3 protein is CASRRGTQETQYF. The CDR3 nucleotides read TGTGCCAGCAGGAGGGGAACCCAAGAGACCCAGTACTTC.

This clonotype was found a few times. The V and J genes are TRBV7-3 and TRBJ2-3; 7 nucleotides match TRBD2. V lost 2 bases to trimming and J lost 4 bases; unmatched junction nucleotides: 9. The CDR3 has 16 amino acids. CDR1 is SGHTA, CDR2 FQGTGA, per germline. This CDR3 reads CASSLGRGLTPDTQYF. DNA of the CDR3: TGTGCCAGCAGCTTAGGGAGGGGATTAACTCCAGATACGCAGTATTTT.

This clonotype was seen repeatedly, ten times or more. The chain is built from TRBV14 and TRBJ2-5, with unresolved D. V lost 2 bases to trimming and J lost 5 bases, with 15 bases between them. CDR1 and CDR2 (germline): SGHDN, FVKESK. This CDR3 is built from 15 residues. CDR3 loop: CASSQSTPAGETQYF. The CDR3 DNA is TGTGCCAGCAGCCAATCTACCCCCGCCGGGGAGACCCAGTACTTC.

The rearrangement links TRBV20-1 to TRBJ1-3; 8 bases are a match to TRBD1. The CDR3 extends over 15 amino acids. With V trimmed by 5 bases and J by 0 bases, 6 bases remained unmatched. CDR1 and CDR2 from the germline V gene are DFQATT and SNEGSKA (reference sequence). DNA for the CDR3: TGCAGTGCTGGGGACAGGAGAAGCTCTGGAAACACCATATATTTT. It is translated as CSAGDRRSSGNTIYF.

This clonotype was found a few times. This chain links TRBV7-2 with TRBJ2-2; no definite D call. The V and J ends lost 4 bases and 5 bases respectively, with 5 bases between them. Per the germline V gene, CDR1 is SGHTA and CDR2 is FQGNSA. The CDR3 is 12 amino acids. The CDR3 nucleotides read TGTGCCAGCAGCTCCCATACCGGGGAGCTGTTTTTT. It is translated as CASSSHTGELFF. The whole variable domain, remainder taken from reference TRBV7-2 and TRBJ2-2, is GAGVSQSPSNKVTEKGKDVELRCDPISGHTALYWYRQSLGQGLEFLIYFQGNSAPDKSGLPSDRFSAERTGGSVSTLTIQRTQQEDSAVYLCASSSHTGELFFGEGSRLTVL.

In this sample, this clonotype turned up many times. The chain uses TRBV4-3 and TRBJ1-2; D gene unclear. V lost 0 bases to trimming and J lost 4 bases, with 6 bases between them. CDR1 and CDR2 from the germline V gene are LGHNA and YSLEER. The CDR3 is 13 amino acids. CDR3 sequence reads: CASSQDLGYGYTF. The CDR3 DNA follows: TGCGCCAGCAGCCAAGATCTTGGCTATGGCTACACCTTC.